Each of the 16 T cell receptor beta chains below was sequenced from the same sample in a study of blood T cell repertoires in COVID-19 (dated by TCRdb to the early 2020s). Library preparation employed the immunoSEQ multiplex PCR assay. The table comes from immuneACCESS by way of TCRdb, which keeps in-frame sequences with V and J called. Part of the clones is missing from these tables; in studies checked, under half for an unresolved V gene and the rest for unknown reasons. This sample holds under 150,000 clones; 70% to 80% were observed only once. The ten top clones hold around 4.2% of the sample. The sample consisted of peripheral blood. The receptor source for this set is a woman aged 80 or older with active or convalescent COVID-19.

The chain employs TRBV28 and TRBJ1-3; 7 bases fit TRBD1. With 6 bases clipped from V and 0 bases from J, the junction kept 2 bases outside the gene matches. Germline CDR1 and CDR2: MDHEN and SYDVKM. The CDR3 length is 14 residues. CDR3 sequence reads: CASRRQGSGNTIYF. CDR3 DNA: TGTGCCAGCAGGAGACAGGGCTCTGGAAACACCATATATTTT.

The chain combines TRBV7-2 with TRBJ2-3, with 7 nucleotides matching TRBD2. Per the germline V gene, CDR1 is SGHTA and CDR2 is FQGNSA. This CDR3 is 16 amino acids long. Trimming at V came to 6 bases and at J to 2 bases, leaving 11 bases not matched to a gene. Here the CDR3 DNA reads TGTGCCAGCAGGAGGCCTTGGGGGGGGGACACAGATACGCAGTATTTT. Its protein is CASRRPWGGDTDTQYF.

The chain uses TRBV10-3 and TRBJ2-1; tentative D call: TRBD2 (5 bases). The length of the CDR3 is 15 residues. From germline, CDR1 is ENHRY and CDR2 SYGVKD. Trimming left V 5 bases short and J 3 bases short, with 14 bases between. The CDR3 here is CAISKEAGIYNEQFF. In nucleotides, the CDR3 is TGTGCCATCAGTAAAGAGGCGGGTATCTACAATGAGCAGTTCTTC.

V gene TRBV2 combines with J gene TRBJ1-3; D is unresolved. Trimming stripped 2 bases from V and 0 bases from J, with 8 bases between. In germline, CDR1 is SNHLY, CDR2 FYNNEI. The length of the CDR3 is 15 residues. The CDR3 DNA follows: TGTGCCAGCAGTGAAAACATATACTCTGGAAACACCATATATTTT. Its protein product is CASSENIYSGNTIYF. The full variable domain, its missing parts supplied by reference TRBV2 and TRBJ1-3, is EPEVTQTPSHQVTQMGQEVILRCVPISNHLYFYWYRQILGQKVEFLVSFYNNEISEKSEIFDDQFSVERPDGSNFTLKIRSTKLEDSAMYFCASSENIYSGNTIYFGEGSWLTVV.

The rearrangement links TRBV30 to TRBJ1-6; possible D gene TRBD1, 5 bases. Germline V gene data show CDR1 as GTSNPN and CDR2 as SVGIG (reference sequence). The CDR3 sequence is 13 residues long. V dropped 0 bases and J dropped 8 bases, with 8 bases sitting between them. In DNA, the CDR3 is TGTGCCTGGAGTGTACTGACAGATTCACCCCTCCACTTT. Translating gives CAWSVLTDSPLHF.

This clone has only one observation. J is TRBJ1-5 and V is TRBV5-1; possible D gene TRBD1, 5 bases. V was clipped by 4 bases and J by 2 bases, with 7 bases between them. CDR1 and CDR2 (germline): SGHRS, YFSETQ. The CDR3 length is 13 residues. CDR3 sequence (DNA): TGCGCCAGCAGCCAGGGCGGCAATCAGCCCCAGCATTTT. Amino acid sequence: CASSQGGNQPQHF. Drawing the rest from reference TRBV5-1 and TRBJ1-5, the complete variable domain is KAGVTQTPRYLIKTRGQQVTLSCSPISGHRSVSWYQQTPGQGLQFLFEYFSETQRNKGNFPGRFSGRQFSNSRSEMNVSTLELGDSALYLCASSQGGNQPQHFGDGTRLSIL.

This chain connects TRBV5-1 to TRBJ2-5; 8 bases match TRBD2. J lost 5 bases, V lost 0 bases, and 3 bases had no gene match. CDR3 length: 14 amino acids. CDR1 is SGHRS and CDR2 is YFSETQ in the germline V gene. The CDR3 reads CASSLAGGRETQYF. The CDR3 region has the DNA TGCGCCAGCAGCTTGGCGGGGGGGCGTGAGACCCAGTACTTC.

The V and J genes are TRBV7-9 and TRBJ2-2; 8 bases map to TRBD2. There are 16 residues in the CDR3. Unmatched junction bases numbered 5, after V lost 1 base and J lost 4 bases. The germline gives CDR1 SEHNR, CDR2 FQNEAQ (reference sequence). CDR3 bases: TGTGCCAGCAGCTTAGTCGTCGGGAGGGGCACCGGGGAGCTGTTTTTT. Encoded protein: CASSLVVGRGTGELFF.

This clone was seen once. The CDR3: CASTSPATGGGYTF. The DNA of the CDR3 is TGTGCCAGCACCTCACCAGCGACAGGGGGAGGCTACACCTTC. The chain carries TRBV28 and TRBJ1-2; TRBD1 matches 9 bases. The germline V gene encodes CDR1 MDHEN and CDR2 SYDVKM. The CDR3 has 14 residues. Trimming removed 7 bases from V and 8 bases from J; junction bases left unmatched: 11.

The chain uses TRBV28 and TRBJ2-2, with TRBD2 matching over 13 bases. CDR3 size: 15 residues. Germline CDR1 MDHEN, CDR2 SYDVKM. J gave up 6 bases and V 8 bases, and 6 bases lay outside the gene matches. CDR3 coding DNA: TGTGCCAGCCAAACTAGCGGGGGGGTGGCCGGGGAGCTGTTTTTT. Its translation: CASQTSGGVAGELFF.

This clone occurred a few times. The chain uses TRBV19 and TRBJ1-2, with D hard to call. The CDR3 consists of 15 residues. V dropped 6 bases and J dropped 1 base, with 15 bases sitting between them. The germline gives CDR1 LNHDA, CDR2 SQIVND (reference sequence). CDR3 sequence (DNA): TGTGCCAGTAGGATATTGACGGGAGGTAACTATGGCTACACCTTC. Protein sequence: CASRILTGGNYGYTF.

The chain carries TRBV21-1 and TRBJ1-1; the table calls TRBD1, which could not be checked here. TRBV21-1 is described as a pseudogene. The CDR3 consists of 15 residues. The CDR3 region has the DNA TGTGCCAGCAGCAAAGCTCCGAACATGAACACTGAAGCTTTCTTT. Protein: CASSKAPNMNTEAFF.

The chain joins TRBV11-2 to TRBJ2-1; TRBD2 might be the D (6 bases). Germline V gene sequence: CDR1 SGHAT, CDR2 FQNNGV. The CDR3 consists of 14 residues. Trimming left V 4 bases short and J 9 bases short, with 16 bases between. The CDR3 DNA is TGTGCCAGCAGCTGGGGGGTGTCGGGAAGTGAGCAGTTCTTC. It translates to CASSWGVSGSEQFF.

V and J are TRBV2 and TRBJ2-7; 7 bases fit TRBD1. Trimming cost V 4 bases and J 4 bases; bases outside gene matches: 10. Germline lookup yields CDR1 SNHLY and CDR2 FYNNEI. The CDR3 extends over 15 amino acids. CDR3 DNA: TGTGCCAGCAGTGGAAGGGGGCGCTCCCCGTACGAGCAGTACTTC. As protein: CASSGRGRSPYEQYF.

The V and J genes are TRBV5-6 and TRBJ1-2, with a possible D match to TRBD1 (6 bases). Per the germline V gene, CDR1 is SGHDT and CDR2 is YYEEEE. The CDR3 is 16 amino acids. The V gene lost 0 bases and the J gene lost 4 bases, with 16 bases spanning the gap. The CDR3 nucleotides are TGTGCCAGCAGCTTGGGAACAGGGAAAGTTTCCTATGGCTACACCTTC. As protein: CASSLGTGKVSYGYTF.

The chain uses TRBV5-1 and TRBJ2-5; D gene uncertain. The CDR3 extends over 15 amino acids. Germline V gives CDR1 SGHRS, CDR2 YFSETQ. Trimming removed 0 bases from V and 5 bases from J, with 14 bases in between. CDR3 residues: CASSLALLNVETQYF. The CDR3 DNA sequence: TGCGCCAGCAGCTTGGCTTTACTAAATGTGGAGACCCAGTACTTC.